One sample yielded the 18 T cell receptor beta chains listed below, sequenced in a study of T cells in Graves' hyperthyroidism and ophthalmopathy. The CDR3 regions of TCR beta were amplified from RNA transcripts. The HTBI primer set drove a first-round RT-PCR of the TCR CDR3. TCRdb called the multiplex PCR reads again in MiXCR, with one record for every CDR3 protein. This table has around 600,000 distinct CDR3 sequences, 12% to 15% appearing once. The source material was blood. The receptors were gathered from a young woman with Graves' ophthalmopathy.

The V gene is TRBV9, the J gene TRBJ1-5; a weak D match, TRBD1 (5 bases). The germline V and J ends were trimmed by 1 base and 3 bases, with 8 bases remaining between them. The CDR3 runs to 14 residues. The germline gives CDR1 SGDLS, CDR2 YYNGEE. CDR3 sequence (DNA): TGTGCCAGCAGCGTACAAGGGGACAATCAGCCCCAGCATTTT. Amino acids: CASSVQGDNQPQHF. The entire variable domain, with the rest obtained from reference TRBV9 and TRBJ1-5, is as follows: DSGVTQTPKHLITATGQRVTLRCSPRSGDLSVYWYQQSLDQGLQFLIQYYNGEERAKGNILERFSAQQFPDLHSELNLSSLELGDSALYFCASSVQGDNQPQHFGDGTRLSIL.

This clonotype occurred a few times. This chain joins TRBV5-5 and TRBJ1-1; D not resolved. The CDR3 totals 16 residues. Germline V gives CDR1 SGHKS, CDR2 YYEKEE (reference sequence). V lost 0 bases and J 5 bases, leaving 17 bases between the germline ends. CDR3 loop: CASSLGSLAMGTEAFF. CDR3 bases: TGTGCCAGCAGCTTGGGTAGCTTGGCGATGGGGACTGAAGCTTTCTTT.

CDR3 amino acids: CASSQDRQAKNIQYF. CDR3 bases: TGTGCCAGCAGCCAAGACCGACAGGCCAAAAACATTCAGTACTTC. V usage is TRBV14 and J usage is TRBJ2-4, with D possibly TRBD1 on 5 matching bases. Germline V lookup: CDR1 SGHDN, CDR2 FVKESK. V was cut by 0 bases and J by 1 base, with 7 bases left in between. This CDR3 is 15 amino acids long. The full variable domain, with the rest looked up from reference TRBV14 and TRBJ2-4, is EAGVTQFPSHSVIEKGQTVTLRCDPISGHDNLYWYRRVMGKEIKFLLHFVKESKQDESGMPNNRFLAERTGGTYSTLKVQPAELEDSGVYFCASSQDRQAKNIQYFGAGTRLSVL.

The table lists this clonotype with many counts. The V and J genes are TRBV20-1 and TRBJ2-3; D is possibly TRBD2 (5 bases). Germline CDR1 DFQATT, CDR2 SNEGSKA (reference sequence). The CDR3 runs to 13 residues. V was shortened by 0 bases and J by 6 bases, with 10 bases between the two germline ends. The CDR3 nucleotides are TGCAGTGCTAGAGATCTAGCTTCGGATACGCAGTATTTT. Its protein product is CSARDLASDTQYF.

In the case of this clonotype: At one boundary the junction diverges from the germline segment, which might be a read error. The V gene is TRBV9, the J gene TRBJ1-1; TRBD1 aligns across 8 bases. The germline V gene has CDR1 SGDLS and CDR2 YYNGEE. The CDR3 spans 16 residues. The CDR3 is CASGVEVAGGRTEAFF. The DNA for the CDR3 is TGTGCCAGCGGCGTAGAGGTGGCAGGGGGCCGCACTGAAGCTTTCTTT.

This clonotype was seen ten or more times. This chain uses TRBV27 with TRBJ1-1, with a weak D call TRBD1 (6 bases). CDR1 is MNHEY, CDR2 SMNVEV, per germline (reference sequence). The V gene lost 8 bases and the J gene lost 0 bases, with 13 bases spanning the gap. This CDR3 region has 14 residues. The CDR3 protein is CASGPGHLNTEAFF. The CDR3 bases are TGTGCCAGCGGGCCGGGACACCTGAACACTGAAGCTTTCTTT.

The chain is built from TRBV3-1 and TRBJ2-7; D not resolved. V was trimmed by 1 base and J by 0 bases, leaving 13 bases between them. Germline V gene sequence: CDR1 LGHDT, CDR2 YNNKEL (reference sequence). CDR3 length equals 16 residues. The chain's CDR3 is CASSQVNGGFSYEQYF. The DNA for the CDR3 is TGTGCCAGCAGCCAAGTTAATGGCGGCTTCTCCTACGAGCAGTACTTC.

Many counts were recorded for this clonotype. The chain couples TRBV28 to TRBJ2-7, with 9 bases that match TRBD1. Germline loops: CDR1 MDHEN, CDR2 SYDVKM. V was clipped by 7 bases and J by 7 bases; unmatched bases: 8. The CDR3 is 13 amino acids. The CDR3 protein is CASTHRGRREQYF. DNA of the CDR3: TGTGCCAGCACCCACAGGGGGCGACGGGAGCAGTACTTC.

This clonotype was picked up many times. This rearrangement joins TRBV6-1 to TRBJ2-5; 8 bases line up with TRBD1. Per the germline V gene, CDR1 is MNHNS and CDR2 is SASEGT. The CDR3 extends over 18 amino acids. The V segment lost 8 bases and the J segment 5 bases; nucleotides outside the gene matches: 22. Here the CDR3 DNA reads TGTGCCAGCTTCGAGGGGCCCTATCGGACAGGGTTGAGGGAGACCCAGTACTTC. Translation: CASFEGPYRTGLRETQYF.

This clonotype was counted many times. CDR3 sequence (DNA): TGTGCCAGCAGTCCCCGGACAGGGGTGAACACTGAAGCTTTCTTT. The encoded protein is CASSPRTGVNTEAFF. The gene calls are TRBV12-3 or TRBV12-4 and TRBJ1-1; 9 nucleotides align to TRBD1. The CDR3 extends over 15 amino acids. The junction had 4 bases not matched to a gene; V was cut back by 5 bases and J by 0 bases.

This clonotype was seen at least ten times. In DNA, the CDR3 is TGTGCCAGCAGTGATCCGAGAAACCAAGAGACCCAGTACTTC. Translating it yields CASSDPRNQETQYF. The chain joins TRBV2 to TRBJ2-5; D not resolved. The CDR3 is 14 residues long. Germline V gene sequence: CDR1 SNHLY, CDR2 FYNNEI. Trimming took 3 bases from V and 0 from J, leaving 8 bases between them.

Concerning this clonotype: One end of the junction fails to match germline, which may point to a read error. This rearrangement joins TRBV4-1 to TRBJ1-1; possibly TRBD1 for D (5 bases). Germline CDR1 reads MGHRA; CDR2 reads YSYEKL. This CDR3 has 16 amino acids. For the CDR3, the DNA is TGCGCCAGCAGCCGCGGGGCAGTGCCCATGAACACTGAAGTTTTCTTT. Translating it yields CASSRGAVPMNTEVFF.

The chain uses TRBV5-6 and TRBJ2-1, with no clear D. Germline V gene lookup returns CDR1 SGHDT and CDR2 YYEEEE. V was cut by 1 base and J by 5 bases, with 10 bases left in between. CDR3 length: 14 amino acids. The CDR3 protein is CASSLYPGHNEQFF. The CDR3, as DNA: TGTGCCAGCAGCTTGTACCCCGGTCACAATGAGCAGTTCTTC.

This clonotype has a handful of counts. This chain links TRBV24-1 with TRBJ2-2; D is unresolved. The CDR3 extends over 14 amino acids. V was cut by 5 bases and J by 5 bases, with 11 bases left in between. Germline lookup yields CDR1 KGHDR and CDR2 SFDVKD. DNA for the CDR3: TGTGCCACCAGTGGGTCAGGCTCTACCGGGGAGCTGTTTTTT. Amino acid sequence: CATSGSGSTGELFF.

In this sample, this clonotype turned up many times. The CDR3 bases are TGTGCCAGCAGCTTAGGGGGCGGGGGCGGCGGGCAGCCCCAGCATTTT. This encodes CASSLGGGGGGQPQHF. The chain links TRBV7-9 to TRBJ1-5, with D possibly matching TRBD1 (6 bases). Germline CDR1 SEHNR, CDR2 FQNEAQ (reference sequence). Between the trimmed V and J ends, which lost 1 base and 7 bases, there was a span of 17 bases. The CDR3 has 16 amino acids.

With respect to this clonotype: This could be a read error, since a much larger clone is one nucleotide away. The rearrangement links TRBV9 to TRBJ2-1, with TRBD2 matching over 9 bases. Germline lookup yields CDR1 SGDLS and CDR2 YYNGEE. CDR3 length equals 15 residues. With V trimmed by 3 bases and J by 6 bases, 7 bases remained unmatched. The CDR3 reads CASSAPGLASNEQFF. The CDR3 nucleotides are TGTGCCAGCAGCGCCCCGGGACTAGCTAGCAATGAGCAGTTCTTC.

Comments on this clonotype: This may be a read error: a much more frequent sequence differs by one nucleotide. The rearrangement links TRBV15 to TRBJ2-3; 9 nucleotides agree with TRBD1. CDR1 and CDR2 from the germline V gene are LNHNV and YYDKDF (reference sequence). This CDR3 contains 14 residues. CDR3 protein: CDTSGDRGTDTQYF. The CDR3 DNA reads as TGTGACACCAGCGGCGACAGGGGGACAGATACGCAGTATTTT.

This clonotype occurred many times. J is TRBJ1-4 and V is TRBV30; no clear D. Germline values: CDR1 GTSNPN, CDR2 SVGIG (reference sequence). Trimming cost V 0 bases and J 6 bases, with 11 bases left between them. CDR3 size: 14 residues. CDR3: CAWSVRSGDEKLFF. CDR3 DNA: TGTGCCTGGAGTGTACGTAGCGGAGATGAAAAACTGTTTTTT. Filled out from reference TRBV30 and TRBJ1-4, the complete variable domain reads SQTIHQWPATLVQPVGSPLSLECTVEGTSNPNLYWYRQAAGRGLQLLFYSVGIGQISSEVPQNLSASRPQDRQFILSSKKLLLSDSGFYLCAWSVRSGDEKLFFGSGTQLSVL.